The clone carrying this T cell receptor beta chain has just a few counts. RNA transcripts served as the template for amplifying TCR beta CDR3 regions. The TCR CDR3 was amplified in a first-round RT-PCR using the HTBI primer set. MiXCR, run by TCRdb on the multiplex PCR reads, gives a single entry per CDR3 protein. The table lists 250,000 to 300,000 distinct CDR3 sequences, roughly an eighth of them singletons, with under 8% in the top ten. This sample is part of a study of T cells in Graves' hyperthyroidism and ophthalmopathy. Trimming removed 9 bases from V and 7 bases from J; junction bases left unmatched: 14. The length of the CDR3 is 14 residues. Germline V gene lookup returns CDR1 MNHEY and CDR2 SMNVEV (reference sequence). PBMCs were sourced from less than 12 ml fresh peripheral blood.

The sample consisted of blood. The chain carries TRBV27 and TRBJ1-2; TRBD1 agrees at 7 bases. The clonotype was recovered from a middle-aged woman with Graves' hyperthyroidism. The CDR3 loop is CASGPGHQGGGYTF. CDR3 in DNA: TGTGCCAGTGGGCCGGGACACCAGGGGGGTGGCTACACCTTC.